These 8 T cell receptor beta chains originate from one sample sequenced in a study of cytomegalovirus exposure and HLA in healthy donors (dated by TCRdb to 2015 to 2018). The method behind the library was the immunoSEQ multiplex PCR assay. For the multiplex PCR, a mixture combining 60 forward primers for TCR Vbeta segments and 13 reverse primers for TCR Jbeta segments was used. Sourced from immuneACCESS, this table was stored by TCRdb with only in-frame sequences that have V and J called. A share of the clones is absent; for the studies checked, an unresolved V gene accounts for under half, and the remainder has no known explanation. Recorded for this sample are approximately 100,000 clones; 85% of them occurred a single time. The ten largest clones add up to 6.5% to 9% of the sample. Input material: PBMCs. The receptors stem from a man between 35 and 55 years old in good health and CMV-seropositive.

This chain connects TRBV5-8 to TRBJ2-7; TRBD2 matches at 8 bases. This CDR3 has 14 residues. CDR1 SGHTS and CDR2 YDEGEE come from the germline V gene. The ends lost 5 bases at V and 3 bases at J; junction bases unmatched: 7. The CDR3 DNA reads TGTGCCAGCAGTCGGGGGGGCTTTCTCTACGAGCAGTACTTC. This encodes CASSRGGFLYEQYF.

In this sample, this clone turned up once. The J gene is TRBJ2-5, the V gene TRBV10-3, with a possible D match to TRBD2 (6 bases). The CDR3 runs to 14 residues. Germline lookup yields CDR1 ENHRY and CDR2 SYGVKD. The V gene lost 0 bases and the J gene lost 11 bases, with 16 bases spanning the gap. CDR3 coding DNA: TGTGCCATCAGTGAGTCAGCGGGTTTGCGAGAGCAGTACTTC. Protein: CAISESAGLREQYF.

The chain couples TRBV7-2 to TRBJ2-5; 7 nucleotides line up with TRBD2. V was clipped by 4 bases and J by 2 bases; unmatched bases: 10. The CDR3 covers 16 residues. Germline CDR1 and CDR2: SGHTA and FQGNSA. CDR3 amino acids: CASSSSSGLRQETQYF. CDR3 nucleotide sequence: TGTGCCAGCAGCTCCTCTAGCGGCCTTCGGCAAGAGACCCAGTACTTC.

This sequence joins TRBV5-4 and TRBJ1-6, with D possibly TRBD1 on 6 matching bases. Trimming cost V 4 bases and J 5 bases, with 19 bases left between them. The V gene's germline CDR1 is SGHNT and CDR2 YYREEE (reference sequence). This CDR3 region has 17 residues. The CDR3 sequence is CASSDPSTGANNSPLHF. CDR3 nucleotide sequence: TGTGCCAGCAGCGACCCCTCGACAGGTGCTAATAATTCACCCCTCCACTTT.

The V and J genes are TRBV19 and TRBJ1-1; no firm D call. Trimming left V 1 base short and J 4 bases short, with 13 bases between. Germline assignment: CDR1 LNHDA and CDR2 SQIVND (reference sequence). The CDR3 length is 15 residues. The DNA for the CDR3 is TGTGCCAGTAGTATAGGGGCGGGATTCGGCACTGAAGCTTTCTTT. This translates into CASSIGAGFGTEAFF. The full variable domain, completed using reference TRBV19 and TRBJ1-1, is DGGITQSPKYLFRKEGQNVTLSCEQNLNHDAMYWYRQDPGQGLRLIYYSQIVNDFQKGDIAEGYSVSREKKESFPLTVTSAQKNPTAFYLCASSIGAGFGTEAFFGQGTRLTVV.

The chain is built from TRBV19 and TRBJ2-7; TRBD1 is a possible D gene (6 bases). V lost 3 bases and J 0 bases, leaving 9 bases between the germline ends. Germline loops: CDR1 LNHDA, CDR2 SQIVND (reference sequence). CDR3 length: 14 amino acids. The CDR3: CASSIRDTSYEQYF. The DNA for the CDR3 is TGTGCCAGTAGTATCCGGGACACCTCCTACGAGCAGTACTTC.

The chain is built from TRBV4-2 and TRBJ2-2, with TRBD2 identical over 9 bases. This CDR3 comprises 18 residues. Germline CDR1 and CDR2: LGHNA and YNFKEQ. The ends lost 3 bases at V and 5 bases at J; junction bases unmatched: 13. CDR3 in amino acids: CASSQGSGSSTSTGELFF. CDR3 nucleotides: TGTGCCAGCAGCCAGGGTAGCGGGAGTTCAACGAGTACCGGGGAGCTGTTTTTT.

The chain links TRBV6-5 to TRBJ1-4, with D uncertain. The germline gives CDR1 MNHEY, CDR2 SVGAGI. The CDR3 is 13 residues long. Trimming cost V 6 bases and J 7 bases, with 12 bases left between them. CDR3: CASSRTVGEKLFF. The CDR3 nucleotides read TGTGCCAGCAGCCGCACGGTTGGTGAAAAACTGTTTTTT.